This T cell receptor (beta chain) derives from a study of blood T cells in healthy people across ages. The study, taken as a whole, reports: Naive CD4+ cell counts and diversity both ran higher in long-lived than in aged donors.

V lost 4 bases to trimming and J lost 0 bases; unmatched junction nucleotides: 9. The CDR3 runs 17 residues. Germline V gene data show CDR1 as DFQATT and CDR2 as SNEGSKA (reference sequence). Primers used in a second PCR of about 7 to 11 cycles were a sample-barcoded 5' primer and a J-beta primer mix. Tagging of each cDNA molecule was performed by a template-switch adaptor with 12 random nucleotides. TCRdb re-called the 5' RACE reads with MiXCR, one entry per CDR3 protein. This sample has more than 1.4 million distinct CDR3 sequences, with 40% to 50% found just once. This clonotype has only a few counts. Its antigen is as yet unknown.

This clonotype originated in a woman in her late teens or twenties in good health. The V gene is TRBV20-1, the J gene TRBJ1-6, with 7 bases fitting TRBD1. Sequencing used blood. CDR3 sequence (DNA): TGCAGTGCTACACCGGGACAGTTGAGCTCCTATAATTCACCCCTCCACTTT. Translating it yields CSATPGQLSSYNSPLHF.